This paragraph reports one T cell receptor beta chain. Two-round multiplex PCR on genomic DNA was the method by which TCR beta CDR3 was amplified. Individual primers that were specific to each TRBV and TRBJ gene served in first-round PCR. TCRdb re-called the multiplex PCR reads with MiXCR, one entry per CDR3 protein. The sample holds 20,000 to 30,000 distinct CDR3 sequences, about two fifths seen once. The sample is drawn from a study of prognosis after radiotherapy for stage I lung cancer. CDR1 and CDR2 (germline): MDHEN, SYDVKM. The CDR3 runs 16 residues. Trimming left V 3 bases short and J 3 bases short, with 17 bases between.

This receptor was taken from a donor over 45 with non-small cell lung cancer. The sample was PBMCs, taken before or after stereotactic body radiation therapy (not recorded which). The chain couples TRBV28 to TRBJ1-1; D may be TRBD1 (6 bases). Here the CDR3 reads CASSFGGPSRDTEAFF. The CDR3 DNA follows: TGTGCCAGCAGTTTTGGGGGGCCTTCGAGGGACACTGAAGCTTTCTTT.